The 18 T cell receptor beta chains listed next were all sequenced from one sample in a study of CD8+ T cells in alopecia areata. Treatment given: oral pan-JAK inhibitor, 5-10 mg twice daily. RNA was isolated and reverse transcribed to cDNA, the sequencing template. Generated by immunoSEQ multiplex PCR, the TCRdb table keeps only in-frame clones and is missing some. Among around 100,000 clones listed, around 53% were seen once. The sequencing here drew on CD8+ T cells sorted from blood, taken at week 24, from a patient treated with tofacitinib. Receptor source: a human donor with alopecia areata.

This clone turned up a few times. CDR3 nucleotides: TGTGCCAGCAGCCTCGGGGGGGCAAAGAATGAGCAGTTCTTC. This codes for CASSLGGAKNEQFF. The chain recombines TRBV5-6 with TRBJ2-1, with 8 bases that match TRBD2. Germline-derived CDR1 and CDR2 are SGHDT and YYEEEE. V gave up 4 bases and J gave up 7 bases; unmatched junction bases: 7. This CDR3 spans 14 amino acids.

V usage is TRBV11-2 and J usage is TRBJ2-3; either TRBD1 or TRBD2 may fit D (6 bases each). V dropped 5 bases and J dropped 6 bases, with 24 bases sitting between them. This CDR3 has 17 residues. Germline loops: CDR1 SGHAT, CDR2 FQNNGV. The CDR3 DNA is TGTGCCAGCAGCCCCCCGCGCCTAGGGGGGAACCATGATACGCAGTATTTT. This sequence encodes CASSPPRLGGNHDTQYF.

This chain connects TRBV4-1 to TRBJ2-7; D call uncertain. The CDR3 totals 15 residues. Deletions cut 4 bases from V and 1 base from J, with 14 bases between. The V gene's germline CDR1 is MGHRA and CDR2 YSYEKL. The CDR3 nucleotides read TGCGCCAGCAGCCTGGCGAAGGGTTCATCCTACGAGCAGTACTTC. It is translated as CASSLAKGSSYEQYF.

The V call is TRBV2, the J call TRBJ2-1, with 12 bases lining up with TRBD2. With V trimmed by 6 bases and J by 6 bases, 6 bases remained unmatched. This CDR3 region has 15 residues. Germline loops: CDR1 SNHLY, CDR2 FYNNEI. The CDR3 DNA is TGTGCCAGCAGGCCGCTAGCGGGGGGGTTCAATGAGCAGTTCTTC. Amino acids: CASRPLAGGFNEQFF.

The genes are TRBV7-9 and TRBJ2-2; 7 nucleotides line up with TRBD1. V gave up 3 bases and J gave up 3 bases; unmatched junction bases: 10. There are 17 residues in the CDR3. Germline assignment: CDR1 SEHNR and CDR2 FQNEAQ (reference sequence). CDR3 sequence (DNA): TGTGCCAGCAGCTTTATGCGGCAGGGGGTGGACACCGGGGAGCTGTTTTTT. Protein sequence: CASSFMRQGVDTGELFF.

The chain uses TRBV19 and TRBJ2-7; D unresolved. The V and J ends lost 4 bases and 3 bases respectively, with 10 bases between them. Germline V gene sequence: CDR1 LNHDA, CDR2 SQIVND (reference sequence). This CDR3 spans 13 amino acids. The CDR3 sequence is CASSKDQSYEQYF. CDR3 bases: TGTGCCAGTAGTAAAGATCAGAGCTACGAGCAGTACTTC.

The CDR3 sequence is CASSAQFDEQYF. The CDR3 bases are TGTGCCAGCAGCGCCCAGTTTGATGAGCAGTACTTC. This chain connects TRBV9 to TRBJ2-7; no clear D. The germline V gene has CDR1 SGDLS and CDR2 YYNGEE. Between the trimmed V and J ends, which lost 3 bases and 7 bases, there was a span of 11 bases. The CDR3 length is 12 residues.

J is TRBJ2-2 and V is TRBV6-5, with a tentative D call TRBD1 (5 bases). CDR1 is MNHEY and CDR2 is SVGAGI in the germline V gene. This CDR3 contains 15 residues. V lost 6 bases, J lost 6 bases, and 17 bases lay in between. The CDR3 DNA sequence: TGTGCCAGCAGCCCCGGGTCCTTAGGGGCCGGGGAGCTGTTTTTT. Translating it yields CASSPGSLGAGELFF.

This clone turned up a few times. The gene calls are TRBV29-1 and TRBJ2-1, with 13 bases fitting TRBD2. Germline loops: CDR1 SQVTM, CDR2 ANQGSEA. J gave up 6 bases and V 6 bases, and 11 bases lay outside the gene matches. The CDR3 spans 16 residues. Written as DNA, the CDR3 is TGCAGCGTGAACGGACTAGCGGGGGTAGGCGGCAATGAGCAGTTCTTC. Encoded protein: CSVNGLAGVGGNEQFF.

V usage is TRBV7-8 and J usage is TRBJ2-7; D unclear. With 1 base removed from V and 3 bases from J, the gap between germline ends came to 7 bases. There are 13 residues in the CDR3. Per the germline V gene, CDR1 is SGHVS and CDR2 is FQNEAQ. In nucleotides, the CDR3 is TGTGCCAGCAGCTTAGAACCAGGCTACGAGCAGTACTTC. This encodes CASSLEPGYEQYF.

The chain recombines TRBV29-1 with TRBJ2-7, with 9 bases aligning to TRBD1. V lost 7 bases, J lost 3 bases, and 7 bases stayed unmatched. Germline V gene data show CDR1 as SQVTM and CDR2 as ANQGSEA. The CDR3 is 13 residues long. For the CDR3, the DNA is TGCAGCGGGGGACAGGGTGAGGGCTACGAGCAGTACTTC. Its protein is CSGGQGEGYEQYF.

Only one count was recorded for this clone. The chain combines TRBV27 with TRBJ2-7, with 11 bases matching TRBD1. CDR1 and CDR2 from the germline V gene are MNHEY and SMNVEV (reference sequence). V dropped 3 bases and J dropped 5; count of bases not matched to a gene: 0. This CDR3 region has 13 residues. CDR3 residues: CASSLDRGHEQYF. The CDR3 nucleotides are TGTGCCAGCAGTTTGGACAGGGGGCACGAGCAGTACTTC.

This clone was observed a few times. The chain couples TRBV5-1 to TRBJ1-2; D perhaps matches TRBD1 (6 bases). Germline V CDR1 and CDR2: SGHRS, YFSETQ. CDR3 size: 14 residues. Trimming pared 2 bases from V and 3 bases from J, leaving 11 bases between. The DNA of the CDR3 is TGCGCCAGCAGCTTTTCCAGGGGTGACTATGGCTACACCTTC. It translates to CASSFSRGDYGYTF.

This chain links TRBV9 with TRBJ2-5; D unresolved. Germline V gene lookup returns CDR1 SGDLS and CDR2 YYNGEE. Deletions cut 0 bases from V and 4 bases from J, with 10 bases between. This CDR3 spans 14 amino acids. CDR3 sequence reads: CASSVGGMGETQYF. The CDR3 DNA is TGTGCCAGCAGCGTAGGTGGGATGGGAGAGACCCAGTACTTC.

The genes are TRBV4-1 and TRBJ1-1; the D gene is possibly TRBD1 (5 bases). The CDR3 contains 15 residues. The germline V and J ends were trimmed by 1 base and 1 base, with 10 bases remaining between them. Germline values: CDR1 MGHRA, CDR2 YSYEKL. Here the CDR3 DNA reads TGCGCCAGCAGCCAAGCGGGGGGGAAGAACACTGAAGCTTTCTTT. It codes for CASSQAGGKNTEAFF.

The genes are TRBV6-5 and TRBJ2-7, with D tentatively TRBD1 (6 bases). Deletions cut 4 bases from V and 3 bases from J, with 13 bases between. This CDR3 is 14 amino acids long. Germline V gene data show CDR1 as MNHEY and CDR2 as SVGAGI. CDR3 DNA sequence: TGTGCCAGCAGTTCCCCTCGGGACAACTACGAGCAGTACTTC. Its protein product is CASSSPRDNYEQYF.

This clone was seen only a few times. The rearrangement joins TRBV30 to TRBJ2-3; 9 positions match TRBD1. Trimming removed 0 bases from V and 4 bases from J; junction bases left unmatched: 2. The CDR3 covers 14 residues. Germline CDR1 reads GTSNPN; CDR2 reads SVGIG (reference sequence). The chain's CDR3 is CAWSVGQGADTQYF. CDR3 sequence (DNA): TGTGCCTGGAGTGTGGGACAGGGAGCAGATACGCAGTATTTT.

The chain joins TRBV19 to TRBJ1-1; no reliable D call. V was trimmed by 10 bases and J by 0 bases, leaving 21 bases between them. In germline, CDR1 is LNHDA, CDR2 SQIVND (reference sequence). This CDR3 spans 16 amino acids. CDR3 sequence: CATDSSPRGMNTEAFF. As DNA, the CDR3 is TGTGCCACCGACTCAAGTCCTAGAGGGATGAACACTGAAGCTTTCTTT. Supplemented by reference TRBV19 and TRBJ1-1, the full variable domain reads DGGITQSPKYLFRKEGQNVTLSCEQNLNHDAMYWYRQDPGQGLRLIYYSQIVNDFQKGDIAEGYSVSREKKESFPLTVTSAQKNPTAFYLCATDSSPRGMNTEAFFGQGTRLTVV.